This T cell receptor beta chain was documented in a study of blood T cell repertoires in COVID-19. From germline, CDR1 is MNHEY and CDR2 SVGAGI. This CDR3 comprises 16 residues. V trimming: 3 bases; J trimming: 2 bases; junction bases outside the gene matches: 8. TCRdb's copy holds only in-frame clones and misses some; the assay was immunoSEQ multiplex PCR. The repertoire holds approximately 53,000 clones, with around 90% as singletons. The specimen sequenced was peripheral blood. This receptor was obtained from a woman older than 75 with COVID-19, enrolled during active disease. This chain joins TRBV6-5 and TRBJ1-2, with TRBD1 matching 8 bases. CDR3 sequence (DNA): TGTGCCAGCAGTTATTCCCGAAGGACAGGGAACTATGGCTACACCTTC. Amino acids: CASSYSRRTGNYGYTF.